This T cell receptor (beta chain) was documented in a study of CD8 T cells in ankylosing spondylitis. Findings of the study overall: Seemingly characteristic of ankylosing spondylitis blood was a TCR beta motif consisting of under 10 highly homologous variants.

TCRdb re-called the 5' RACE reads with MiXCR, one entry per CDR3 protein. The profile shows approximately 38,000 distinct CDR3 sequences, roughly 2.6% of them singletons. This clonotype was counted ten times or more. The target antigen is unknown. J lost 0 bases, V lost 6 bases, and 11 bases had no gene match. CDR3 length: 17 residues. CDR1 is SGDLS and CDR2 is YYNGEE in the germline V gene. This receptor was taken from a male donor with ankylosing spondylitis or in good health (not recorded which). The J gene is TRBJ2-2, the V gene TRBV9; the match to TRBD2 covers 7 bases. The specimen sequenced was blood, either unsorted or a sorted T cell fraction (not recorded which). The CDR3 sequence is CASKRTSGFANTGELFF. DNA for the CDR3: TGTGCCAGCAAAAGGACTAGTGGGTTCGCGAACACCGGGGAGCTGTTTTTT.